Listed here is a single T cell receptor (beta chain). Its antigen is not known. The repertoire was sequenced with immunoSEQ multiplex PCR; TCRdb's copy has only in-frame clones and lacks some. The sample consists of approximately 150,000 clones, around four fifths of them appearing once. The data stem from a study of cytomegalovirus exposure and HLA in healthy donors. This CDR3 contains 17 residues. V shed 3 bases, J shed 1 base, and the junction held 5 bases outside the gene matches. Germline V CDR1 and CDR2: LGHNT, FRNRAP. A roughly 120-subject validation cohort, separate from the 666-subject first cohort, supplied the donors. General study results and limits: Cytomegalovirus-associated status was assigned to approximately 160 TCR beta chains. A subsequent analysis found that TCR clusters from the first cohort also tended to co-occur in the roughly 120 validation repertoires, with under 95% of cluster scores above 0.

Sequencing was done on a sample of PBMCs. V usage is TRBV12-5 and J usage is TRBJ2-6; 8 positions agree with TRBD1. The sequence was collected from a man aged 25-45 years in good health and CMV-seropositive. The CDR3 loop is CASGLSGQVSGANVLTF. Written as DNA, the CDR3 is TGTGCTAGTGGTTTATCGGGACAGGTATCTGGGGCCAACGTCCTGACTTTC.